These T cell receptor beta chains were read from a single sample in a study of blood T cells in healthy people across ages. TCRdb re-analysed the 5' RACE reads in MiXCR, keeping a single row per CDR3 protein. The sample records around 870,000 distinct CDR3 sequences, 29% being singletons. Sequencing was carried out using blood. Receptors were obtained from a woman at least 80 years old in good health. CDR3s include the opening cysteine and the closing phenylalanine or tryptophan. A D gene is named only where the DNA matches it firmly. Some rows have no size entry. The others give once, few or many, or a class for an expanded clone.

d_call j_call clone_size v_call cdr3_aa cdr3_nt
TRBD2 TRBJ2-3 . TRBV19 CASSIGRAGTSDTQYF TGTGCCAGTAGTATAGGGCGAGCGGGGACCTCAGACACGCAGTATTTT
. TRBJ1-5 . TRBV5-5 CASSLDGRGRNQPQHF TGTGCCAGCAGCCTAGATGGGAGGGGAAGGAATCAGCCCCAGCATTTT
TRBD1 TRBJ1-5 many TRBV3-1 CASSRQGIQPQHF TGTGCCAGCAGCCGACAGGGAATACAGCCCCAGCATTTT
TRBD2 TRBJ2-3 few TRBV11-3 CASSKRLAGLTDTQYF TGTGCCAGCAGCAAAAGGCTAGCGGGGCTCACAGATACGCAGTATTTT
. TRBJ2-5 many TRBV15 CATSRELKETQYF TGTGCCACCAGCAGAGAACTGAAAGAGACCCAGTACTTC
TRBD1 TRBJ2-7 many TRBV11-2 CASSKQGRPPNHEQYF TGTGCCAGCAGTAAACAGGGGCGACCCCCTAACCACGAGCAGTACTTC
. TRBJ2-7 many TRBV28 CASSSNPIEQYF TGTGCCAGCAGTTCCAATCCGATCGAGCAGTACTTC
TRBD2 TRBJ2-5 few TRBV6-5 CASSYASGGPDSRSNEQYF TGTGCCAGCAGTTACGCTAGCGGGGGGCCCGACTCCCGATCCAATGAGCAGTACTTC
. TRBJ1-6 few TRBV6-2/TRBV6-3 CASSAQGPWAPLHF TGTGCCAGCAGTGCTCAGGGGCCGTGGGCACCCCTCCACTTT
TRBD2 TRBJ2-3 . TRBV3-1 CASSLLTTLIAGTDTQYF TGTGCCAGCAGCCTCCTGACGACCCTAATAGCGGGGACAGATACGCAGTATTTT
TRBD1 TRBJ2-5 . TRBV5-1 CASSPTGGLKTQYF TGCGCCAGCAGCCCGACAGGGGGCTTGAAGACCCAGTACTTC
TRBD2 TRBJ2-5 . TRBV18 CASSPRRGGLGNEQYF TGTGCCAGCTCACCACGCCGGGGGGGCCTTGGGAATGAGCAGTACTTC
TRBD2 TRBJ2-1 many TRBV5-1 CASSVLADSYNEQFF TGCGCCAGCAGCGTCCTAGCGGATTCCTACAATGAGCAGTTCTTC
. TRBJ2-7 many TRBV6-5 CASSYAGVYEQYF TGTGCCAGCAGTTACGCGGGTGTCTACGAGCAGTACTTC
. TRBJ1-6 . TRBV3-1 CASSQGWENSPLHF TGTGCCAGCAGCCAGGGCTGGGAGAATTCACCCCTCCACTTT
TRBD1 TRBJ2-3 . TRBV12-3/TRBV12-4 CASRSGTASTDVEYF TGTGCCAGCAGGTCCGGGACAGCGAGCACAGATGTGGAATATTTT
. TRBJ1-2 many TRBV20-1 CSVSRAEKGYTF TGCAGTGTCTCTCGGGCAGAAAAGGGCTACACCTTC